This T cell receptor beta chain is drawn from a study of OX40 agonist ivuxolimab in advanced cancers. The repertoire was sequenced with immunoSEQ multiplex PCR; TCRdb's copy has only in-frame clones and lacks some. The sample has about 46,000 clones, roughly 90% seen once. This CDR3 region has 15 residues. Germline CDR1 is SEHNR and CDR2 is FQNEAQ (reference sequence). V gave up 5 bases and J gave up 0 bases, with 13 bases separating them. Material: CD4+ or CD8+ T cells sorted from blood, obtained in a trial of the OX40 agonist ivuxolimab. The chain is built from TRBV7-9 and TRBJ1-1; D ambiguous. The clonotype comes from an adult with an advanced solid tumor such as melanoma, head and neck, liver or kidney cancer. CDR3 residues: CASSPSIQLNTEAFF. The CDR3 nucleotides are TGTGCCAGCAGCCCCTCAATCCAATTGAACACTGAAGCTTTCTTT.